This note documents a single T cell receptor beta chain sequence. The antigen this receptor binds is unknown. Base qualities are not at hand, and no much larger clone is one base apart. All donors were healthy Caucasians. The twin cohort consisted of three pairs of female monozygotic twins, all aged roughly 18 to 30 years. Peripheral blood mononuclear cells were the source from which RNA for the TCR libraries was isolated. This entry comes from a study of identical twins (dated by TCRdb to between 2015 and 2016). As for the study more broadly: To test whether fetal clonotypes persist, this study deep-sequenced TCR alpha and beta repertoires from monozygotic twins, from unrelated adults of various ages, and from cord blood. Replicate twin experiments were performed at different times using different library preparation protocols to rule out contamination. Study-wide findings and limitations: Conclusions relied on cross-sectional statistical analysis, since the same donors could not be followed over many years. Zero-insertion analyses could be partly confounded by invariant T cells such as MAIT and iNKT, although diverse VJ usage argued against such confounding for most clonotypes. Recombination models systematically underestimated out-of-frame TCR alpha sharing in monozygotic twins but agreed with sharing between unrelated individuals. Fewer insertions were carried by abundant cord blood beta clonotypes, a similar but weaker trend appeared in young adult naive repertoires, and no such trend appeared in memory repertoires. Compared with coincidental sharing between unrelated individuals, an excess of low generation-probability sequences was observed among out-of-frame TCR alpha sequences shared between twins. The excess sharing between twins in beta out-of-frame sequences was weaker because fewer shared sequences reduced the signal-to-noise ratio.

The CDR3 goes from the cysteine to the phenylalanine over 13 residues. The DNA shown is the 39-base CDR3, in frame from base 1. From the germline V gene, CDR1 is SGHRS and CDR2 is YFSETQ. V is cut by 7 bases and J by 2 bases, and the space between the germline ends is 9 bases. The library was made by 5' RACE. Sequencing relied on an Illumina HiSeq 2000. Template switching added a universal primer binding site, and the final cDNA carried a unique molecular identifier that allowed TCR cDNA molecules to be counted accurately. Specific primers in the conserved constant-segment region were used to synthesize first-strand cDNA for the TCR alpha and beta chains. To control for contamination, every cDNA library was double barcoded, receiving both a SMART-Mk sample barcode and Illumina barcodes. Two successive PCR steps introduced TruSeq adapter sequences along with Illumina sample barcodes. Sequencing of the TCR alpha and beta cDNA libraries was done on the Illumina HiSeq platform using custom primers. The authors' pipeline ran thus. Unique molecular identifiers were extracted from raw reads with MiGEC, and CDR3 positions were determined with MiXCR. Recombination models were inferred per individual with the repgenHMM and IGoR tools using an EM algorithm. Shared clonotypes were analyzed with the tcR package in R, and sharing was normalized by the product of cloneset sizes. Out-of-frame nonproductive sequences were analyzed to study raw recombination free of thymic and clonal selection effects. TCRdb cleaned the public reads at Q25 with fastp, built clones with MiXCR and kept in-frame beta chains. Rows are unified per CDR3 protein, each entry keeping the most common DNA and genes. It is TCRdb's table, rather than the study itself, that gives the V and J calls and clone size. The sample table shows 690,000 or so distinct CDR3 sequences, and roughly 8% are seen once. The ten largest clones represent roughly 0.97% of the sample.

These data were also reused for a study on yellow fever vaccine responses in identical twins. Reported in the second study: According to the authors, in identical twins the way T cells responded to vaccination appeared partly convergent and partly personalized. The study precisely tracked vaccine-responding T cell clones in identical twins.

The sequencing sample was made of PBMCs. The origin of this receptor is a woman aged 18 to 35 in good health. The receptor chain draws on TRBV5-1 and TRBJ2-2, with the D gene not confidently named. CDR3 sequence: CASGPGNTGELFF. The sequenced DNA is TGCGCCAGCGGTCCAGGAAACACCGGGGAGCTGTTTTTT.